The entry below gives a single T cell receptor beta chain sequence along with its context. Reverse transcription of about 0.45 to 1 ug RNA was carried out with random hexamers. In TCRdb, the immunoSEQ multiplex PCR reads were re-called with MiXCR into one record per CDR3 protein. The sample has some 110,000 distinct CDR3 sequences, more than 85% seen once. In germline, CDR1 is MNHEY, CDR2 SVGEGT. The CDR3 consists of 13 residues. V lost 1 base to trimming and J lost 7 bases, with 8 bases between them. Sequencing of TCR beta covered CD8+ and CD4+ T cells obtained from blood. This sample was taken from a study of CD8 T cells in Susac syndrome.

The J gene is TRBJ2-1, the V gene TRBV6-2 or TRBV6-3; D is uncertain. The sequence was collected from a human donor with multiple sclerosis. Input material: CD4+ T cells from PBMCs. DNA of the CDR3: TGTGCCAGCAGTTACTTCCTCCTGAATGAGCAGTTCTTC. Protein sequence: CASSYFLLNEQFF.